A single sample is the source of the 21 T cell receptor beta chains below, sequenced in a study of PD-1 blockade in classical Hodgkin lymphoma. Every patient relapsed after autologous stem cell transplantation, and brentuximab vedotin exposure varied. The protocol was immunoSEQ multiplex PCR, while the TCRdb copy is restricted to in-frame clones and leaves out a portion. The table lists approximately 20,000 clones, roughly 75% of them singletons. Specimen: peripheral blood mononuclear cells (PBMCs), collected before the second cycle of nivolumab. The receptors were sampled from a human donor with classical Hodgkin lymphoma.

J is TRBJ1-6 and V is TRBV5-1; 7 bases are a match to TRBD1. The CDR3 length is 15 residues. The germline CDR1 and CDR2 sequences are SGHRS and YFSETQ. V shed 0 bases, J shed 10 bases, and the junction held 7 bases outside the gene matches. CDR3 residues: CASSLEGQPGSPLHF. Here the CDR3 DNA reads TGCGCCAGCAGCTTGGAGGGACAGCCGGGGTCACCCCTCCACTTT.

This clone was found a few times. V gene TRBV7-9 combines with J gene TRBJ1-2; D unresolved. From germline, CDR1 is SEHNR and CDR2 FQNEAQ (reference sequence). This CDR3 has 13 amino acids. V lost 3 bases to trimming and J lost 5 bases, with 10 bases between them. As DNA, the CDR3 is TGTGCCAGCAGCTTCGACGAAGGGTATGGCTACACCTTC. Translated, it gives CASSFDEGYGYTF. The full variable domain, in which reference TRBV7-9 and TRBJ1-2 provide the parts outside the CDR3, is DTGVSQNPRHKITKRGQNVTFRCDPISEHNRLYWYRQTLGQGPEFLTYFQNEAQLEKSRLLSDRFSAERPKGSFSTLEIQRTEQGDSAMYLCASSFDEGYGYTFGSGTRLTVV.

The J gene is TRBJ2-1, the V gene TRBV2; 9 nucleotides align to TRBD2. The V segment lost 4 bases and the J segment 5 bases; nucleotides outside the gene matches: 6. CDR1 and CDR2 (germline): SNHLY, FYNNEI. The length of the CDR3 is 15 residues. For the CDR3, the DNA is TGTGCCAGCAGTGTCGTTGCGGGAGGGAACAATGAGCAGTTCTTC. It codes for CASSVVAGGNNEQFF.

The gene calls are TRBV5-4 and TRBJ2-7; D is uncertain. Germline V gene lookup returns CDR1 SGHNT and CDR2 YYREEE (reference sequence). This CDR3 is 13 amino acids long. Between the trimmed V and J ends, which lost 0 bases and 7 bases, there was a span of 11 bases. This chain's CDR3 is CASSLDPVGEQYF. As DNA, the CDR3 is TGTGCCAGCAGCTTGGACCCGGTAGGTGAGCAGTACTTC.

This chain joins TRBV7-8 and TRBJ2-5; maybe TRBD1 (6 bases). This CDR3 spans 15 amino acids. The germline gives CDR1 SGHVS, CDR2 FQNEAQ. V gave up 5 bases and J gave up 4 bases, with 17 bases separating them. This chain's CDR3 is CASSAATGSGETQYF. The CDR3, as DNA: TGTGCCAGCAGCGCCGCCACAGGGTCGGGAGAGACCCAGTACTTC.

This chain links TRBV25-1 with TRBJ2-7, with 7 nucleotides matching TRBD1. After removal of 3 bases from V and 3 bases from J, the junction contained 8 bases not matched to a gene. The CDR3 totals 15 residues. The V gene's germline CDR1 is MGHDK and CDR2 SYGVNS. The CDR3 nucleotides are TGTGCCAGCAGTGATCAAGACAGGGTAAACTACGAGCAGTACTTC. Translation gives CASSDQDRVNYEQYF.

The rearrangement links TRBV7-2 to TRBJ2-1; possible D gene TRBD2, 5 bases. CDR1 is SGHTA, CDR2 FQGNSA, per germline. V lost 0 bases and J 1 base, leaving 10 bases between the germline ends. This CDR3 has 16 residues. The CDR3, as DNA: TGTGCCAGCAGCTTAGCGGGAGTAAGGTCCTACAATGAGCAGTTCTTC. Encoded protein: CASSLAGVRSYNEQFF.

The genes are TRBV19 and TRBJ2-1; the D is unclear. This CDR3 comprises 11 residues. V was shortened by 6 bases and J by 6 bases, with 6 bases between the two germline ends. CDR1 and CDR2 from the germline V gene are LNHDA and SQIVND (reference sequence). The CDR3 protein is CASRGSNEQFF. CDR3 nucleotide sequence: TGTGCCAGTAGGGGGTCCAATGAGCAGTTCTTC.

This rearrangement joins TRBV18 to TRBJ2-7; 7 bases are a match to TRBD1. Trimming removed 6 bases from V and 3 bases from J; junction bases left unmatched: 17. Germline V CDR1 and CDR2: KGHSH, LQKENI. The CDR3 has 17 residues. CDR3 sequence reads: CASSMERQGIAGYEQYF. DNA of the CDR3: TGTGCCAGCTCTATGGAGCGACAGGGAATTGCCGGCTACGAGCAGTACTTC. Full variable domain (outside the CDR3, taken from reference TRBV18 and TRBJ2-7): NAGVMQNPRHLVRRRGQEARLRCSPMKGHSHVYWYRQLPEEGLKFMVYLQKENIIDESGMPKERFSAEFPKEGPSILRIQQVVRGDSAAYFCASSMERQGIAGYEQYFGPGTRLTVT.

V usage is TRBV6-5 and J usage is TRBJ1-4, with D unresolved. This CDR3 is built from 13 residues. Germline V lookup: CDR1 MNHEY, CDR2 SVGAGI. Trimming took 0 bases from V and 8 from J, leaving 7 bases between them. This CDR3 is CASSYSAREKLFF. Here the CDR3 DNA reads TGTGCCAGCAGTTACTCGGCCAGGGAAAAACTGTTTTTT.

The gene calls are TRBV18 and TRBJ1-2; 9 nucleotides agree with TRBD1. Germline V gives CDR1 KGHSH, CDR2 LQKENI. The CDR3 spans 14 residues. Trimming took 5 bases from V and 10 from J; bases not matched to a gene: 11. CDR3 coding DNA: TGTGCCAGCTCATCGACCGGGACAGGGTCAAACTACACCTTC. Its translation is CASSSTGTGSNYTF.

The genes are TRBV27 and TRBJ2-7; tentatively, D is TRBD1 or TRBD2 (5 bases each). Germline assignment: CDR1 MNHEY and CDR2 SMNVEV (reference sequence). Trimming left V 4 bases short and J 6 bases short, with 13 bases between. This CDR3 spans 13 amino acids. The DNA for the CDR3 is TGTGCCAGCAGTTCAGGGTGGGGGAGCGAGCAGTACTTC. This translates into CASSSGWGSEQYF.

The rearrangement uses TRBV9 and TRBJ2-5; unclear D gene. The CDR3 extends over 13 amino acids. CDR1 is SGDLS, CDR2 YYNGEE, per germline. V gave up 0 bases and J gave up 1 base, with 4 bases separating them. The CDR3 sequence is CASSVARQETQYF. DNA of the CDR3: TGTGCCAGCAGCGTAGCTCGCCAAGAGACCCAGTACTTC.

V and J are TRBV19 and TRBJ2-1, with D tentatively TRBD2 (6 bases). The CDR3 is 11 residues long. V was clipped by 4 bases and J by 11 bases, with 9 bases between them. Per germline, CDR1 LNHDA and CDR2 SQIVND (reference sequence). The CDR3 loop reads CASSTREQQFF. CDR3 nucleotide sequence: TGTGCCAGTAGTACCCGGGAGCAGCAGTTCTTC.

The CDR3: CASSRLAGVSNTQYF. The CDR3 DNA is TGTGCCAGCAGTCGACTAGCGGGAGTTTCGAATACGCAGTATTTT. The J gene is TRBJ2-3, the V gene TRBV28; the match to TRBD2 covers 12 bases. Germline-derived CDR1 and CDR2 are MDHEN and SYDVKM. Trimming took 5 bases from V and 7 from J; bases not matched to a gene: 7. The CDR3 is 15 residues long.

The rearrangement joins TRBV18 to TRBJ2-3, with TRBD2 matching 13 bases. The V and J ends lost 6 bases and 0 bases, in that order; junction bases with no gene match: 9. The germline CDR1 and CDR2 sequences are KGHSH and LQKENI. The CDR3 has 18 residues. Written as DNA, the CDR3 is TGTGCCAGCTCCCCTAGACTAGCGGGAGGCCGCAGCACAGATACGCAGTATTTT. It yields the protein CASSPRLAGGRSTDTQYF.

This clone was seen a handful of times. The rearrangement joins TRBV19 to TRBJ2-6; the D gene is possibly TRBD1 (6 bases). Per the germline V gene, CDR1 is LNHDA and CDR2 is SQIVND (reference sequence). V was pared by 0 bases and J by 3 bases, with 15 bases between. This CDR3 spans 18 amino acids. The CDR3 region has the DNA TGTGCCAGTAGTATAGATTTGGACAGTGGAATTGGGGCCAACGTCCTGACTTTC. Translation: CASSIDLDSGIGANVLTF. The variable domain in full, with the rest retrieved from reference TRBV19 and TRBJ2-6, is DGGITQSPKYLFRKEGQNVTLSCEQNLNHDAMYWYRQDPGQGLRLIYYSQIVNDFQKGDIAEGYSVSREKKESFPLTVTSAQKNPTAFYLCASSIDLDSGIGANVLTFGAGSRLTVL.

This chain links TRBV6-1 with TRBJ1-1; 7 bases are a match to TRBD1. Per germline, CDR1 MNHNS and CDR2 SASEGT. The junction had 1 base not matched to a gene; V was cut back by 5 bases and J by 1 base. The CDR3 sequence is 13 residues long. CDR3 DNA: TGTGCCAGCAGTCGGACAGGGAACACTGAAGCTTTCTTT. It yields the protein CASSRTGNTEAFF.

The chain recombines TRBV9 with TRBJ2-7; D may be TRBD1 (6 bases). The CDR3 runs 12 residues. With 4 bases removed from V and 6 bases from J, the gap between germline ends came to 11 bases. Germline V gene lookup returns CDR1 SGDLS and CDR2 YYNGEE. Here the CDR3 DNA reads TGTGCCAGCAGCACACAGGGTACCGAGCAGTACTTC. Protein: CASSTQGTEQYF. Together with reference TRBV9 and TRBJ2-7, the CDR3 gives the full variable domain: DSGVTQTPKHLITATGQRVTLRCSPRSGDLSVYWYQQSLDQGLQFLIQYYNGEERAKGNILERFSAQQFPDLHSELNLSSLELGDSALYFCASSTQGTEQYFGPGTRLTVT.

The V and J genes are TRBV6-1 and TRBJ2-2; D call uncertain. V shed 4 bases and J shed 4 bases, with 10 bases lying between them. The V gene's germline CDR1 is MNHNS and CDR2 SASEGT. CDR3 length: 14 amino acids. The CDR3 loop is CASSVQATTGELFF. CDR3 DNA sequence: TGTGCCAGCAGTGTTCAAGCGACCACCGGGGAGCTGTTTTTT.

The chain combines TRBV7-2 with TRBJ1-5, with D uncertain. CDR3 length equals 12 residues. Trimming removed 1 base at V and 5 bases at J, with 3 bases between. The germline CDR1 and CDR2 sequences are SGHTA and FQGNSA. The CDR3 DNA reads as TGTGCCAGCAGCTTAGGGGATCAGCCCCAGCATTTT. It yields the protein CASSLGDQPQHF.